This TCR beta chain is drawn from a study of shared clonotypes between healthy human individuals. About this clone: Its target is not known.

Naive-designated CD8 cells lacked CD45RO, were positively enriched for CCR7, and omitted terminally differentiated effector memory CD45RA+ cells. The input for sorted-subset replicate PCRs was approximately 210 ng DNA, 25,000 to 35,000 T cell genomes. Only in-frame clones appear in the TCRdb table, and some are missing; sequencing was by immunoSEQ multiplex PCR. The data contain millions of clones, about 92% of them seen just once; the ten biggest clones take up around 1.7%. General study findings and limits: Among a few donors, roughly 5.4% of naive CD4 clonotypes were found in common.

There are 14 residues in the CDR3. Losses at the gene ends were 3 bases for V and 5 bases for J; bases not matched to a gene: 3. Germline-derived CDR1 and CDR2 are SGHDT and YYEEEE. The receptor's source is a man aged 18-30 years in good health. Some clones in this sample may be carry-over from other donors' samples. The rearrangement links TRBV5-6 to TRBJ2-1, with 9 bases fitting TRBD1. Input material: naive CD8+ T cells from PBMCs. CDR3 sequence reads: CASSWGTGHNEQFF. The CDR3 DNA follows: TGTGCCAGCAGCTGGGGGACAGGGCACAATGAGCAGTTCTTC. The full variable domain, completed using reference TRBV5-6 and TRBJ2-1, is DAGVTQSPTHLIKTRGQQVTLRCSPKSGHDTVSWYQQALGQGPQFIFQYYEEEERQRGNFPDRFSGHQFPNYSSELNVNALLLGDSALYLCASSWGTGHNEQFFGPGTRLTVL.